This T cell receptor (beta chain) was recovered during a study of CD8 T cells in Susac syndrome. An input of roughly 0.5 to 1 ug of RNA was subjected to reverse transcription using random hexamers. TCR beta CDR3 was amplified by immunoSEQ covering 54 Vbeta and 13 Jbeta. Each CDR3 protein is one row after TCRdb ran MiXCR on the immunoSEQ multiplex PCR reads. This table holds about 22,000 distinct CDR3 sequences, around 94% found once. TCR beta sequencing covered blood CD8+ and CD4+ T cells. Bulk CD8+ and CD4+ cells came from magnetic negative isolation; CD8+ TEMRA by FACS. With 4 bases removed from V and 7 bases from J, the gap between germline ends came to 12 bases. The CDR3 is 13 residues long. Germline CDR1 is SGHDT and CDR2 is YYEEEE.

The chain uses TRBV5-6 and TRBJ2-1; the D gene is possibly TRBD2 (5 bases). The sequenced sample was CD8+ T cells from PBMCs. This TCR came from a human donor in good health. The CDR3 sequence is CASSDGMPNEQFF. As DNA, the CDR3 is TGTGCCAGCAGCGACGGGATGCCAAATGAGCAGTTCTTC.